This T cell receptor (beta chain) was documented in a study of shared T cell receptors in the human thymus. The data were produced by immunoSEQ multiplex PCR, yet TCRdb's version contains in-frame clones alone and is incomplete. This table holds around 730,000 clones, 70% to 90% found once. This sample also appeared in a second study, on human thymus T cells. As that study records: Healthy Finnish infants having corrective surgery for congenital heart defects served as donors.

Sequenced material: thymocytes. This sequence was found in a girl under three years old with a congenital heart defect.

The DNA for the CDR3 is TGTGCCAGCTCACCAGTCTTAGAAACCTATGGCTACACCTTC. Amino acid sequence: CASSPVLETYGYTF. V is TRBV18 and J is TRBJ1-2; D unclear. Germline CDR1 is KGHSH and CDR2 is LQKENI. The CDR3 runs to 14 residues. Deletions cut 2 bases from V and 4 bases from J, with 11 bases between.